This passage covers 29 T cell receptor beta chains from one sample sequenced in a study of blood T cell repertoires in COVID-19. The protocol was immunoSEQ multiplex PCR, while the TCRdb copy is restricted to in-frame clones and leaves out a portion. This table holds tens of thousands of clones, 86% found once. Specimen: peripheral blood. Receptors originate from a middle-aged man with active COVID-19.

This chain connects TRBV3-1 (or the pseudogene TRBV3-2) to TRBJ1-6; D uncertain. The germline V gene encodes CDR1 LGHDT and CDR2 YNNKEL (reference sequence). The V end lost 8 bases, the J end lost 7 bases, and 15 bases lay between the germline ends. The CDR3 consists of 14 residues. The CDR3 coding sequence is TGTGCCAGCCGGCACCCAGGCCCAAATTCACCCCTCCACTTT. Encoded protein: CASRHPGPNSPLHF.

This chain connects TRBV5-1 to TRBJ1-4, with a tentative D call TRBD1 (5 bases). The germline gives CDR1 SGHRS, CDR2 YFSETQ. Trimming pared 4 bases from V and 3 bases from J, leaving 19 bases between. This CDR3 spans 17 amino acids. This CDR3 reads CASSVGPGEWANEKLFF. The CDR3 region has the DNA TGCGCCAGCAGCGTGGGGCCGGGGGAATGGGCTAATGAAAAACTGTTTTTT. The whole variable domain, remainder taken from reference TRBV5-1 and TRBJ1-4, is KAGVTQTPRYLIKTRGQQVTLSCSPISGHRSVSWYQQTPGQGLQFLFEYFSETQRNKGNFPGRFSGRQFSNSRSEMNVSTLELGDSALYLCASSVGPGEWANEKLFFGSGTQLSVL.

This clone was detected only once. The gene calls are TRBV29-1 and TRBJ2-1; D not certain. The CDR3 loop spans 14 amino acids. The V gene lost 4 bases and the J gene lost 0 bases, with 10 bases spanning the gap. The V gene's germline CDR1 is SQVTM and CDR2 ANQGSEA. CDR3 loop: CSVVRFGSYNEQFF. For the CDR3, the DNA is TGCAGCGTTGTACGTTTCGGCTCCTACAATGAGCAGTTCTTC.

The V call is TRBV5-5, the J call TRBJ2-7; D gene unclear. CDR1 and CDR2 (germline): SGHKS, YYEKEE (reference sequence). V lost 7 bases to trimming and J lost 1 base, with 6 bases between them. This CDR3 region has 11 residues. DNA for the CDR3: TGTGCCAGCCAGGTTTCCTACGAGCAGTACTTC. Amino acids: CASQVSYEQYF.

This chain joins TRBV2 and TRBJ1-1, with 8 bases fitting TRBD1. Germline V gives CDR1 SNHLY, CDR2 FYNNEI. The CDR3 has 14 amino acids. With 7 bases clipped from V and 5 bases from J, the junction kept 9 bases outside the gene matches. CDR3 nucleotides: TGTGCCAGCACGTTCAACAGGGGGATGACTGAAGCTTTCTTT. Its protein product is CASTFNRGMTEAFF.

The V and J genes are TRBV19 and TRBJ2-5; 9 nucleotides line up with TRBD1. The CDR3 is 16 amino acids. Per the germline V gene, CDR1 is LNHDA and CDR2 is SQIVND (reference sequence). Unmatched junction bases numbered 5, after V lost 1 base and J lost 2 bases. Here the CDR3 reads CASSIASGTGQETQYF. The CDR3 nucleotides are TGTGCCAGTAGTATAGCTTCCGGGACAGGGCAAGAGACCCAGTACTTC.

The chain joins TRBV16 to TRBJ2-1; 8 bases line up with TRBD2. J gave up 9 bases and V 0 bases, and 7 bases lay outside the gene matches. The CDR3 is 15 amino acids. In germline, CDR1 is KGHSY, CDR2 FQNENV. CDR3: CASSQSSGRVGEQFF. CDR3 in DNA: TGTGCCAGCAGCCAATCAAGCGGGAGAGTTGGTGAGCAGTTCTTC. The full variable domain, with the rest looked up from reference TRBV16 and TRBJ2-1, is GEEVAQTPKHLVRGEGQKAKLYCAPIKGHSYVFWYQQVLKNEFKFLISFQNENVFDETGMPKERFSAKCLPNSPCSLEIQATKLEDSAVYFCASSQSSGRVGEQFFGPGTRLTVL.

CDR3 DNA sequence: TGTGCCAGCAGTCGTAGACAGGACACTGAAGCTTTCTTT. As protein: CASSRRQDTEAFF. The rearrangement uses TRBV12-3 or TRBV12-4 and TRBJ1-1; D is perhaps TRBD1 (6 bases). This CDR3 has 13 amino acids. The V and J ends lost 5 bases and 3 bases respectively, with 10 bases between them.

This sequence joins TRBV10-3 and TRBJ2-5; no firm D call. V gave up 3 bases and J gave up 5 bases, with 4 bases separating them. The CDR3 is 11 residues long. Germline assignment: CDR1 ENHRY and CDR2 SYGVKD. The DNA of the CDR3 is TGTGCCATCAGTGATCGGGAGACCCAGTACTTC. Protein product: CAISDRETQYF.

The chain carries TRBV7-3 and TRBJ2-1; the D is unclear. This CDR3 spans 15 amino acids. Trimming left V 5 bases short and J 2 bases short, with 13 bases between. Germline V gene data show CDR1 as SGHTA and CDR2 as FQGTGA. The chain's CDR3 is CASSLSSSAYNEQFF. The CDR3 region has the DNA TGTGCCAGCAGCCTAAGCAGTTCTGCCTACAATGAGCAGTTCTTC.

CDR3 sequence reads: CASTTPGANVLTF. For the CDR3, the DNA is TGTGCCAGCACCACTCCTGGGGCCAACGTCCTGACTTTC. The chain recombines TRBV5-4 with TRBJ2-6, with D hard to call. The CDR3 covers 13 residues. Trimming took off 6 bases at V and 2 bases at J, with 6 bases between the two ends. Germline CDR1 SGHNT, CDR2 YYREEE (reference sequence).

This clone has only one observation. This chain uses TRBV30 with TRBJ1-1; D unclear. The germline V gene encodes CDR1 GTSNPN and CDR2 SVGIG (reference sequence). Deletions cut 2 bases from V and 8 bases from J, with 12 bases between. The CDR3 loop spans 12 amino acids. The chain's CDR3 is CAWSNTESEAFF. CDR3 nucleotides: TGTGCCTGGAGTAACACAGAATCCGAAGCTTTCTTT. Full variable domain (missing parts from reference TRBV30 and TRBJ1-1): SQTIHQWPATLVQPVGSPLSLECTVEGTSNPNLYWYRQAAGRGLQLLFYSVGIGQISSEVPQNLSASRPQDRQFILSSKKLLLSDSGFYLCAWSNTESEAFFGQGTRLTVV.

The chain joins TRBV5-1 to TRBJ2-3; 11 nucleotides align to TRBD2. The trim removed 0 bases at V and 8 bases at J, leaving 2 bases unmatched. This CDR3 is 14 amino acids long. From germline, CDR1 is SGHRS and CDR2 YFSETQ. The DNA of the CDR3 is TGCGCCAGCAGCTTGGAGGGGACTAGCGGTACGCAGTATTTT. It codes for CASSLEGTSGTQYF.

This chain links TRBV12-3 or TRBV12-4 with TRBJ1-2; no reliable D call. With 7 bases removed from V and 7 bases from J, the gap between germline ends came to 16 bases. The CDR3 consists of 13 residues. The CDR3 nucleotides read TGTGCCAGCAAAACACAGTTGGTACGTGGCTACACCTTC. Its translation is CASKTQLVRGYTF.

V is TRBV7-2 and J is TRBJ2-7, with a weak D call TRBD2 (5 bases). The V end lost 8 bases, the J end lost 5 bases, and 16 bases lay between the germline ends. CDR3 size: 13 residues. Germline assignment: CDR1 SGHTA and CDR2 FQGNSA. DNA for the CDR3: TGTGCCAGCGGCCATGGCGGGTCGAACGAGCAGTACTTC. Its translation: CASGHGGSNEQYF.

The chain carries TRBV25-1 and TRBJ2-3; D may be TRBD1 (6 bases). The CDR3 is made up of 13 amino acids. Germline V CDR1 and CDR2: MGHDK, SYGVNS. V was shortened by 3 bases and J by 5 bases, with 9 bases between the two germline ends. The CDR3 protein is CASSEDSGDTQYF. In DNA form, the CDR3 reads TGTGCCAGCAGTGAGGACAGCGGAGATACGCAGTATTTT.

The J gene is TRBJ2-7, the V gene TRBV7-9; the D gene is possibly TRBD1 (6 bases). The V end was cut by 1 base, the J end by 3 bases, with 10 bases between. The CDR3 is made up of 14 amino acids. Germline-derived CDR1 and CDR2 are SEHNR and FQNEAQ (reference sequence). The CDR3 region has the DNA TGTGCCAGCAGCTTAGGTAGGACAGACTACGAGCAGTACTTC. It specifies CASSLGRTDYEQYF.

The J gene is TRBJ2-2, the V gene TRBV12-5; maybe TRBD1 (6 bases). The V end was cut by 2 bases, the J end by 3 bases, with 13 bases between. This CDR3 has 16 amino acids. Germline CDR1 is LGHNT and CDR2 is FRNRAP. CDR3 in DNA: TGTGCTAGTGGTTTGAACAGGGTAACGGACACCGGGGAGCTGTTTTTT. Amino acids: CASGLNRVTDTGELFF.

The chain uses TRBV5-1 and TRBJ2-2; D ambiguous. The germline V gene has CDR1 SGHRS and CDR2 YFSETQ. V lost 7 bases, J lost 6 bases, and 7 bases lay in between. This CDR3 region has 11 residues. Written as DNA, the CDR3 is TGCGCCAGCCGTAACTCCGGGGAGCTGTTTTTT. It codes for CASRNSGELFF.

J is TRBJ2-1 and V is TRBV7-3; tentatively, D is TRBD2 (5 bases). Germline CDR1 and CDR2: SGHTA and FQGTGA. V lost 2 bases and J 5 bases, leaving 7 bases between the germline ends. The CDR3 is made up of 13 amino acids. The chain's CDR3 is CASSLRGNNEQFF. Written as DNA, the CDR3 is TGTGCCAGCAGCTTACGAGGGAACAATGAGCAGTTCTTC. The variable domain in full, with the rest retrieved from reference TRBV7-3 and TRBJ2-1, is GAGVSQTPSNKVTEKGKYVELRCDPISGHTALYWYRQSLGQGPEFLIYFQGTGAADDSGLPNDRFFAVRPEGSVSTLKIQRTERGDSAVYLCASSLRGNNEQFFGPGTRLTVL.

This clone was observed once. CDR3 coding DNA: TGTGCCAGCAGCCAAGCTGGGTCGAGCCTTCTAGGCGCCGTGGGGACCCAGTACTTC. This gives the protein CASSQAGSSLLGAVGTQYF. The rearrangement joins TRBV4-2 to TRBJ2-5; D call uncertain. The CDR3 covers 19 residues. V was shortened by 1 base and J by 7 bases, with 28 bases between the two germline ends. The germline V gene has CDR1 LGHNA and CDR2 YNFKEQ.

CDR3 region: CASTKRGGVVETQYF. The CDR3 DNA reads as TGTGCCAGCACTAAACGAGGGGGGGTTGTAGAGACCCAGTACTTC. V is TRBV28 and J is TRBJ2-5, with D perhaps TRBD2 (7 bases). Germline V gene data show CDR1 as MDHEN and CDR2 as SYDVKM. The germline V and J ends were trimmed by 7 bases and 4 bases, with 19 bases remaining between them. CDR3 length: 15 residues. Drawing the rest from reference TRBV28 and TRBJ2-5, the complete variable domain is DVKVTQSSRYLVKRTGEKVFLECVQDMDHENMFWYRQDPGLGLRLIYFSYDVKMKEKGDIPEGYSVSREKKERFSLILESASTNQTSMYLCASTKRGGVVETQYFGPGTRLLVL.

CDR3 loop: CASSLTRKLAKNIQYF. The DNA for the CDR3 is TGTGCCAGCAGCCTAACTAGAAAACTAGCCAAAAACATTCAGTACTTC. The chain links TRBV13 to TRBJ2-4, with D perhaps matching TRBD2 (5 bases). This CDR3 has 16 amino acids. CDR1 is PRHDT and CDR2 is FYEKMQ in the germline V gene (reference sequence). V dropped 5 bases and J dropped 0 bases, with 14 bases sitting between them. The full variable domain, completed using reference TRBV13 and TRBJ2-4, is AAGVIQSPRHLIKEKRETATLKCYPIPRHDTVYWYQQGPGQDPQFLISFYEKMQSDKGSIPDRFSAQQFSDYHSELNMSSLELGDSALYFCASSLTRKLAKNIQYFGAGTRLSVL.

The gene calls are TRBV5-1 and TRBJ1-2; tentatively, D is TRBD1 (5 bases). V lost 0 bases and J lost 5, with 14 bases in between. The V gene's germline CDR1 is SGHRS and CDR2 YFSETQ. This CDR3 is 15 amino acids long. The CDR3 sequence: CASSLVPGIRYGYTF. The CDR3 DNA sequence: TGCGCCAGCAGCTTGGTCCCAGGGATAAGATATGGCTACACCTTC. The full variable domain, rest sourced from reference TRBV5-1 and TRBJ1-2, is KAGVTQTPRYLIKTRGQQVTLSCSPISGHRSVSWYQQTPGQGLQFLFEYFSETQRNKGNFPGRFSGRQFSNSRSEMNVSTLELGDSALYLCASSLVPGIRYGYTFGSGTRLTVV.

The genes are TRBV15 and TRBJ1-5; the D is unclear. The V gene's germline CDR1 is LNHNV and CDR2 YYDKDF (reference sequence). The CDR3 sequence is 15 residues long. Trimming pared 0 bases from V and 7 bases from J, leaving 13 bases between. The CDR3: CATSRDAASGQPQHF. The CDR3 DNA is TGTGCCACCAGCAGAGACGCCGCGTCGGGGCAGCCCCAGCATTTT.

J is TRBJ2-5 and V is TRBV12-5; D gene ambiguous. The CDR3 runs 14 residues. V lost 2 bases and J 5 bases, leaving 12 bases between the germline ends. Germline loops: CDR1 LGHNT, CDR2 FRNRAP. The CDR3, as DNA: TGTGCTAGTGGTTTGAGTGGTGGCGGCGAGACCCAGTACTTC. Translating it yields CASGLSGGGETQYF.

The V gene is TRBV6-5, the J gene TRBJ1-1; a weak D match, TRBD1 (5 bases). Germline V CDR1 and CDR2: MNHEY, SVGAGI. The CDR3 spans 13 residues. V lost 2 bases and J lost 5, with 9 bases in between. The CDR3 coding sequence is TGTGCCAGCAGTTACGACAGTTGGACTGAAGCTTTCTTT. It specifies CASSYDSWTEAFF.

The rearrangement joins TRBV29-1 to TRBJ1-1; D is ambiguous. Per the germline V gene, CDR1 is SQVTM and CDR2 is ANQGSEA. Trimming removed 6 bases from V and 0 bases from J, with 11 bases in between. The CDR3 contains 13 residues. The CDR3 DNA follows: TGCAGCGTAACGGGGAATTTGAACACTGAAGCTTTCTTT. It codes for CSVTGNLNTEAFF.

The J gene is TRBJ1-3, the V gene TRBV14, with D unclear. Per the germline V gene, CDR1 is SGHDN and CDR2 is FVKESK. The CDR3 covers 13 residues. V was trimmed by 2 bases and J by 11 bases, leaving 13 bases between them. The CDR3 nucleotides are TGTGCCAGCAGCCAAAGGCGGTGGAGAGCCATATATTTT. Translation gives CASSQRRWRAIYF.